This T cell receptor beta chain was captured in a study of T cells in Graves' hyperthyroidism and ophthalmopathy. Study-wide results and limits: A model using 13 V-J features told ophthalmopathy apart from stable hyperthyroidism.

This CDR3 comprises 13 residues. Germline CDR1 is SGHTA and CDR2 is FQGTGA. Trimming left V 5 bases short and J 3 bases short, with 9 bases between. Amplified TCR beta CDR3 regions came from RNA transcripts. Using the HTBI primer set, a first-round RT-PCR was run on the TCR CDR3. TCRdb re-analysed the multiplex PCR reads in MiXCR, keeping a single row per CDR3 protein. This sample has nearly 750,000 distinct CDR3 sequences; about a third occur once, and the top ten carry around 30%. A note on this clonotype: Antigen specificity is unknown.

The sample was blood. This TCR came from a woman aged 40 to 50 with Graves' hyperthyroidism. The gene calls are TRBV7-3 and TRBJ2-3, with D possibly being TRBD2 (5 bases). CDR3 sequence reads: CASSEGMTDTQYF. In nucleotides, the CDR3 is TGTGCCAGCAGCGAGGGAATGACAGATACGCAGTATTTT.